This T cell receptor (beta chain) originates from a study of cytomegalovirus exposure and HLA in healthy donors. The CDR3 is made up of 13 amino acids. Germline V lookup: CDR1 SGHTA, CDR2 FQGTGA. V lost 3 bases, J lost 4 bases, and 2 bases stayed unmatched. The PCR employed 60 Vbeta primers together with 13 Jbeta primers. TCRdb keeps only in-frame clones here, not all; method: immunoSEQ multiplex PCR. The sample has about 76,000 clones; 65% to 80% are singletons. This TCR derives from a male donor in good health and CMV-seropositive. Sequencing used PBMCs. This chain uses TRBV7-3 with TRBJ2-7, with TRBD1 matching 8 bases. The CDR3 sequence is CASSLQGAYEQYF. CDR3 in DNA: TGTGCCAGCAGCTTGCAGGGGGCTTACGAGCAGTACTTC.